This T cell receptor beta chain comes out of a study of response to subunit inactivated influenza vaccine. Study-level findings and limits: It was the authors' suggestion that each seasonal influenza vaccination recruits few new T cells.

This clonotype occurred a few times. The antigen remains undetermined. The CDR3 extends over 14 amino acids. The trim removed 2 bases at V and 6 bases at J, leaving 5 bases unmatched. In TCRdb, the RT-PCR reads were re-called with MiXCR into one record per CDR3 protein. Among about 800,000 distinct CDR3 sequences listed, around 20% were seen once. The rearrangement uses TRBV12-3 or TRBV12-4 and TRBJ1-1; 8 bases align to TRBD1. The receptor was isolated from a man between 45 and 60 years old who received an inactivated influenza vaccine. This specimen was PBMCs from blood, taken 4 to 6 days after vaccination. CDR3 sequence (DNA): TGTGCCAGCAGTTTACAGGGGGCTATCGCTGAAGCTTTCTTT. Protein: CASSLQGAIAEAFF.